These T cell receptor beta chains were read from a single sample in a study of metastatic and nonmetastatic thyroid tumors. TCRdb re-called the PCR reads through MiXCR. The sample holds 35,000 to 50,000 clones; less than 5% are singletons and the top ten take roughly a tenth. Sequences were obtained from blood. The source of these receptors is a female donor with papillary thyroid cancer or a benign thyroid nodule (not recorded which). Some clones in this sample may be carry-over from other donors' samples. Each CDR3 is given with its conserved first and last residue. The order of the fields is J gene, D gene, clone size, V gene, CDR3 protein, CDR3 DNA. D genes are given only for firm matches. The size field is filled for only some rows; it gives once, few, many or a size class.

TRBJ2-7,.,few,TRBV7-9,CASSHTFGGSYEQYF,TGTGCCAGCAGCCACACGTTTGGGGGTTCCTACGAGCAGTACTTC
TRBJ1-1,.,.,TRBV20-1,CSARSGGMNTEAFF,TGCAGTGCTAGATCGGGGGGCATGAACACTGAAGCTTTCTTT
TRBJ2-2,.,many,TRBV2,CASSEWAGLTGELFF,TGTGCCAGCAGTGAATGGGCAGGGTTAACCGGGGAGCTGTTTTTT
TRBJ2-3,TRBD2,.,TRBV27,CASSKTSTDTQDF,TGTGCCAGCAGTAAGACTAGCACAGATACCCAGGATTTT
TRBJ2-2,.,few,TRBV9,CASSSGFTGELFF,TGTGCCAGCAGCTCAGGATTCACCGGGGAGCTGTTTTTT
TRBJ2-2,.,many,TRBV12-3/TRBV12-4,CASSRPPGTAGTGELFF,TGTGCCAGCAGTCGCCCACCCGGGACTGCGGGGACCGGGGAGCTGTTTTTT
TRBJ2-1,.,.,TRBV6-4,CASSDSDRGEQFF,TGTGCCAGCAGTGACTCGGACCGGGGTGAGCAGTTCTTC
TRBJ2-2,TRBD1,many,TRBV4-2,CASSPAQGESGELFF,TGTGCCAGCAGCCCGGCACAGGGGGAAAGCGGGGAGCTGTTTTTT
TRBJ2-6,.,once,TRBV7-2,CASTLRGSGANVLTF,TGTGCCAGCACCTTACGGGGTTCTGGGGCCAACGTCCTGACTTTC
TRBJ2-7,TRBD1,.,TRBV27,CASGTGNYEQYF,TGTGCCTCGGGGACAGGGAACTACGAGCAGTACTTC
TRBJ2-5,TRBD2,.,TRBV5-4,CASRGWTSGQETQYF,TGTGCCAGCAGGGGTTGGACTAGCGGGCAAGAGACCCAGTACTTC
TRBJ1-1,TRBD1,many,TRBV12-3/TRBV12-4,CASSYNRGGTEAFF,TGTGCCAGCAGTTATAACAGGGGAGGTACTGAAGCTTTCTTT
TRBJ2-6,.,many,TRBV9,CASSVSFGGVPSGANVLTF,TGTGCCAGCAGCGTATCGTTTGGCGGGGTTCCGTCTGGGGCCAACGTCCTGACTTTC
TRBJ2-2,TRBD2,.,TRBV20-1,CSARDSRRTSTTGELFF,TGCAGTGCTAGAGATTCGCGTCGGACTAGCACCACCGGGGAGCTGTTTTTT